The following is a TCR beta chain sequence with its context. Its antigen remains unidentified. Germline lookup yields CDR1 SNHLY and CDR2 FYNNEI. This CDR3 spans 11 amino acids. The V end lost 8 bases, the J end lost 2 bases, and 6 bases lay between the germline ends. The assay was carried out at the deep level. An even split of each subset's genomic DNA across several immunoSEQ plates was performed. The sorted-subset replicate PCRs were given 200 ng DNA, which is 30,000 to 35,000 T cell genomes. Profiled with immunoSEQ multiplex PCR; TCRdb holds only in-frame clones, not every one. The sample lists about 2 million clones, about 95% seen once, with roughly 1% in the top ten. This sample was taken from a study of shared clonotypes between healthy human individuals. Naive CD8 cells lacked CD45RO, underwent positive selection for CCR7 and left out terminally differentiated effector memory CD45RA+ cells.

Study-wide findings and caveats: Larger richness was generally estimated for naive than memory subsets.

Sequencing used naive CD8+ T cells sorted from blood. This TCR derives from a man in his late teens or twenties in good health. V usage is TRBV2 and J usage is TRBJ2-5; D gene ambiguous. The CDR3 sequence is CASLAQETQYF. The CDR3 region has the DNA TGTGCCAGCCTTGCGCAAGAGACCCAGTACTTC.